Each of the 27 T cell receptor beta chains below was sequenced from the same sample in a study of blood T cell repertoires in COVID-19. TCRdb keeps only in-frame clones here, not all; method: immunoSEQ multiplex PCR. The sample lists about 240,000 clones, around 87% occurring once. Source material: peripheral blood. These TCRs come from a man aged 55 to 70 who had recovered from COVID-19.

A single count supports this clone. J is TRBJ1-5 and V is TRBV7-9; the D gene is possibly TRBD1 (6 bases). The CDR3 totals 16 residues. Trimming stripped 5 bases from V and 0 bases from J, with 14 bases between. Germline CDR1 is SEHNR and CDR2 is FQNEAQ (reference sequence). In nucleotides, the CDR3 is TGTGCCAGCAGCCCCGACAGGACCTATAGCAATCAGCCCCAGCATTTT. This translates into CASSPDRTYSNQPQHF.

V usage is TRBV6-6 and J usage is TRBJ1-5; D is unresolved. The CDR3 runs 12 residues. V dropped 5 bases and J dropped 8 bases, with 10 bases sitting between them. Germline loops: CDR1 MNHNY, CDR2 SVGAGI (reference sequence). DNA for the CDR3: TGTGCCAGCAGTCTACCCCTAAAGCCCCAGCATTTT. It is translated as CASSLPLKPQHF.

The rearrangement links TRBV5-1 to TRBJ2-1, with 12 bases matching TRBD1. The CDR3 is made up of 14 amino acids. V lost 4 bases, J lost 8 bases, and 4 bases stayed unmatched. Germline V gives CDR1 SGHRS, CDR2 YFSETQ. Here the CDR3 reads CASSLGQGAHEQFF. CDR3 in DNA: TGCGCCAGCAGCCTGGGACAGGGGGCACATGAGCAGTTCTTC.

The chain joins TRBV6-5 to TRBJ2-7; D may be TRBD1 (5 bases). Trimming removed 6 bases from V and 7 bases from J, with 10 bases in between. CDR1 and CDR2 from the germline V gene are MNHEY and SVGAGI. There are 11 residues in the CDR3. CDR3 DNA: TGTGCCAGCAGCAACAGGATAGAGCAGTACTTC. Translation gives CASSNRIEQYF.

The V and J genes are TRBV5-1 and TRBJ2-1; 10 nucleotides align to TRBD1. In germline, CDR1 is SGHRS, CDR2 YFSETQ. V dropped 4 bases and J dropped 3; count of bases not matched to a gene: 1. CDR3 length: 14 amino acids. The CDR3 spells CASSRDRGYNEQFF. The CDR3 region has the DNA TGCGCCAGCAGCCGGGACAGGGGCTACAATGAGCAGTTCTTC.

The V call is TRBV7-6, the J call TRBJ1-1; a weak D match, TRBD1 (6 bases). The V gene's germline CDR1 is SGHVS and CDR2 FNYEAQ. Deletions cut 0 bases from V and 5 bases from J, with 16 bases between. This CDR3 comprises 16 residues. CDR3 protein: CASSLAARGRGTEAFF. CDR3 nucleotides: TGTGCCAGCAGCTTAGCGGCGCGGGGGCGGGGGACTGAAGCTTTCTTT.

The chain employs TRBV27 and TRBJ2-7, with TRBD2 identical over 9 bases. The CDR3 loop spans 15 amino acids. The junction had 8 bases not matched to a gene; V was cut back by 6 bases and J by 2 bases. CDR1 MNHEY and CDR2 SMNVEV come from the germline V gene (reference sequence). The chain's CDR3 is CASSLLAGGTYEQYV. The CDR3 DNA reads as TGTGCCAGCAGCCTACTAGCGGGCGGGACCTACGAGCAGTACGTC.

The gene calls are TRBV4-2 and TRBJ1-2; the D is unclear. The CDR3 covers 15 residues. CDR1 and CDR2 from the germline V gene are LGHNA and YNFKEQ. V was trimmed by 1 base and J by 7 bases, leaving 16 bases between them. The CDR3 loop is CASSQALRGDGGYTF. Written as DNA, the CDR3 is TGTGCCAGCAGCCAAGCACTGCGGGGTGATGGTGGCTACACCTTC.

The V gene is TRBV4-2, the J gene TRBJ2-3; 8 bases are shared with TRBD2. Trimming removed 0 bases from V and 2 bases from J; junction bases left unmatched: 7. This CDR3 region has 17 residues. Germline CDR1 and CDR2: LGHNA and YNFKEQ. CDR3 sequence: CASSQEERGFSTDTQYF. The CDR3 coding sequence is TGTGCCAGCAGCCAAGAGGAGCGGGGGTTTTCCACAGATACGCAGTATTTT.

The chain uses TRBV4-1 and TRBJ1-5, with D maybe TRBD1 (5 bases). The CDR3 covers 15 residues. Trimming removed 2 bases from V and 7 bases from J, with 15 bases in between. Germline V CDR1 and CDR2: MGHRA, YSYEKL. The CDR3 region has the DNA TGCGCCAGCAGCCAATGGCATGGGGGGGACCAGCCCCAGCATTTT. Residues: CASSQWHGGDQPQHF.

The chain has TRBV6-4 and TRBJ1-2, with a possible D match to TRBD1 (5 bases). V lost 6 bases, J lost 1 base, and 12 bases lay in between. The germline CDR1 and CDR2 sequences are MRHNA and SNTAGT. This CDR3 comprises 14 residues. CDR3 DNA: TGTGCCAGCAGATCTGGACACGGTAACTATGGCTACACCTTC. Amino acid sequence: CASRSGHGNYGYTF.

The genes are TRBV29-1 and TRBJ2-7; unclear D gene. The CDR3 contains 12 residues. Trimming left V 5 bases short and J 3 bases short, with 11 bases between. Germline CDR1 SQVTM, CDR2 ANQGSEA. The CDR3 loop reads CSVSTQRYEQYF. The CDR3 coding sequence is TGCAGCGTTTCTACCCAGCGCTACGAGCAGTACTTC.

The CDR3 DNA is TGCGCCAGCAGTCAAAAAGGACAGCAGGGCTACACCTTC. It codes for CASSQKGQQGYTF. The genes are TRBV23-1 and TRBJ1-2; D is perhaps TRBD1 (6 bases). TRBV23-1 is placed among ORFs of uncertain function. The V and J ends lost 2 bases and 8 bases respectively, with 12 bases between them. The CDR3 totals 13 residues.

J is TRBJ1-1 and V is TRBV6-1; the match to TRBD1 covers 8 bases. Trimming at V came to 3 bases and at J to 1 base, leaving 4 bases not matched to a gene. The CDR3 is made up of 15 amino acids. In germline, CDR1 is MNHNS, CDR2 SASEGT. CDR3 DNA sequence: TGTGCCAGCAGTGATCGGACAGGGAAGAACACTGAAGCTTTCTTT. Protein product: CASSDRTGKNTEAFF.

The chain has TRBV7-6 and TRBJ2-2; 7 nucleotides line up with TRBD2. Germline-derived CDR1 and CDR2 are SGHVS and FNYEAQ. With V trimmed by 2 bases and J by 7 bases, 13 bases remained unmatched. CDR3 length equals 17 residues. CDR3 coding DNA: TGTGCCAGCAGCTTACAGGGAGGGAGACATTCGGGCGGGGAGCTGTTTTTT. This sequence encodes CASSLQGGRHSGGELFF.

CDR3 in amino acids: CASSGTSGEANAYYTGELFF. Here the CDR3 DNA reads TGTGCCAGCAGCGGGACTAGCGGGGAGGCAAACGCTTACTACACCGGGGAGCTGTTTTTT. The rearrangement joins TRBV6-2 or TRBV6-3 to TRBJ2-2; 13 nucleotides align to TRBD2. Germline lookup yields CDR1 MNHEY and CDR2 SVGEGT. The ends lost 6 bases at V and 3 bases at J; junction bases unmatched: 16. The CDR3 is made up of 20 amino acids.

Written as DNA, the CDR3 is TGTGCCAGCCGCCCCGACAGGTACGGACGGCCCCAGCATTTT. Translating it yields CASRPDRYGRPQHF. This chain joins TRBV6-5 and TRBJ1-5; the D gene is possibly TRBD1 (6 bases). The V gene lost 8 bases and the J gene lost 9 bases, with 20 bases spanning the gap. The CDR3 runs to 14 residues. Germline V gene data show CDR1 as MNHEY and CDR2 as SVGAGI.

V gene TRBV6-2 or TRBV6-3 combines with J gene TRBJ2-1; TRBD2 matches at 9 bases. The CDR3 has 12 residues. V trimming: 1 base; J trimming: 15 bases; junction bases outside the gene matches: 4. CDR1 and CDR2 from the germline V gene are MNHEY and SVGEGT. CDR3 sequence: CASSYFSGGRFF. The CDR3 DNA reads as TGTGCCAGCAGTTACTTTAGCGGGGGAAGGTTCTTC.

This clone was seen a single time. V usage is TRBV25-1 and J usage is TRBJ1-5, with 10 bases that match TRBD1. V lost 6 bases to trimming and J lost 5 bases; unmatched junction nucleotides: 10. This CDR3 is built from 16 residues. Germline CDR1 and CDR2: MGHDK and SYGVNS. The CDR3 DNA is TGTGCCAGCAGCCCGTCTGGGACAGGGGAATATCAGCCCCAGCATTTT. Amino acids: CASSPSGTGEYQPQHF. The variable domain in full, with the rest retrieved from reference TRBV25-1 and TRBJ1-5, is EADIYQTPRYLVIGTGKKITLECSQTMGHDKMYWYQQDPGMELHLIHYSYGVNSTEKGDLSSESTVSRIRTEHFPLTLESARPSHTSQYLCASSPSGTGEYQPQHFGDGTRLSIL.

The CDR3 DNA sequence: TGTGCCACAGCGGCTAGCGGGGGGTACGAGCAGTACTTC. Its translation: CATAASGGYEQYF. This chain joins TRBV12-3 or TRBV12-4 and TRBJ2-7; TRBD2 matches at 11 bases. The CDR3 has 13 amino acids. V dropped 10 bases and J dropped 4; count of bases not matched to a gene: 6.

The chain combines TRBV5-1 with TRBJ2-3, with TRBD2 matching over 15 bases. This CDR3 contains 18 residues. V shed 4 bases and J 2 bases; nucleotides not matched to a gene: 8. Germline CDR1 reads SGHRS; CDR2 reads YFSETQ. The chain's CDR3 is CASSPRTSGGAYTDTQYF. The CDR3 DNA is TGCGCCAGCAGCCCCCGGACTAGCGGGGGGGCATACACAGATACGCAGTATTTT.

The J gene is TRBJ2-2, the V gene TRBV7-8, with D possibly matching TRBD1 (6 bases). The CDR3 contains 16 residues. Germline CDR1 and CDR2: SGHVS and FQNEAQ. Deletions cut 8 bases from V and 5 bases from J, with 21 bases between. For the CDR3, the DNA is TGTGCCAGCCTCCCTTCATGGGGGCAGGGAACCGGGGAGCTGTTTTTT. Translating gives CASLPSWGQGTGELFF.

V is TRBV5-1 and J is TRBJ1-1, with D perhaps TRBD1 (5 bases). This CDR3 has 14 amino acids. Between the trimmed V and J ends, which lost 0 bases and 6 bases, there was a span of 12 bases. Germline lookup yields CDR1 SGHRS and CDR2 YFSETQ. CDR3 in amino acids: CASSLGQGVSEAFF. Here the CDR3 DNA reads TGCGCCAGCAGCTTGGGCCAGGGTGTGTCTGAAGCTTTCTTT.

J is TRBJ2-2 and V is TRBV7-9; 7 bases match TRBD2. The germline gives CDR1 SEHNR, CDR2 FQNEAQ (reference sequence). Trimming removed 7 bases from V and 5 bases from J; junction bases left unmatched: 13. The CDR3 runs 16 residues. DNA for the CDR3: TGTGCCAGCACCTTTGGGCCTAGCGGTAATACCGGGGAGCTGTTTTTT. Translation: CASTFGPSGNTGELFF. The full variable domain, with the rest looked up from reference TRBV7-9 and TRBJ2-2, is DTGVSQNPRHKITKRGQNVTFRCDPISEHNRLYWYRQTLGQGPEFLTYFQNEAQLEKSRLLSDRFSAERPKGSFSTLEIQRTEQGDSAMYLCASTFGPSGNTGELFFGEGSRLTVL.

The V gene is TRBV7-8, the J gene TRBJ1-5, with D unclear. V lost 8 bases and J lost 5, with 7 bases in between. CDR1 and CDR2 from the germline V gene are SGHVS and FQNEAQ. The CDR3 totals 11 residues. The CDR3 nucleotides are TGTGCCAGCTTGGCCCATCAGCCCCAGCATTTT. Translated, it gives CASLAHQPQHF.

The chain employs TRBV4-2 and TRBJ2-4; 9 nucleotides agree with TRBD1. The CDR3 sequence is 12 residues long. V lost 3 bases, J lost 15 bases, and 6 bases stayed unmatched. The germline CDR1 and CDR2 sequences are LGHNA and YNFKEQ. Here the CDR3 reads CASSQVQGARYF. The CDR3 bases are TGTGCCAGCAGCCAGGTACAGGGGGCGCGGTACTTC.

The chain has TRBV11-2 and TRBJ2-2; D uncertain. V gave up 1 base and J gave up 5 bases, with 2 bases separating them. CDR3 length equals 12 residues. Germline assignment: CDR1 SGHAT and CDR2 FQNNGV. In DNA, the CDR3 is TGTGCCAGCAGCTTAGTAACCGGGGAGCTGTTTTTT. This gives the protein CASSLVTGELFF.